Listed here are 29 T cell receptor beta chains from one sample, sequenced in a study of blood T cells in healthy people across ages. A second PCR, run for about 7 to 11 cycles, used a sample-barcoded 5' primer plus a J-beta primer mix. TCRdb redid the calling of the 5' RACE reads with MiXCR, one entry per CDR3 protein. The table lists over 1,500,000 distinct CDR3 sequences, roughly two fifths of them singletons, with roughly 23% in the top ten. Sequencing used blood. These TCRs come from a human donor in good health.

The chain joins TRBV27 to TRBJ1-1; the D is unclear. Germline V lookup: CDR1 MNHEY, CDR2 SMNVEV (reference sequence). CDR3 length: 13 amino acids. Between the trimmed V and J ends, which lost 3 bases and 5 bases, there was a span of 10 bases. The CDR3 reads CASSFSGWTEAFF. The CDR3 DNA reads TGTGCCAGCAGTTTCTCGGGGTGGACTGAAGCTTTCTTT.

This rearrangement joins TRBV24-1 to TRBJ2-5; 7 bases agree with TRBD1. The CDR3 sequence is 16 residues long. Germline V lookup: CDR1 KGHDR, CDR2 SFDVKD. Trimming removed 7 bases from V and 5 bases from J; junction bases left unmatched: 15. CDR3 residues: CATSEKTGWFSETQYF. The CDR3 nucleotides read TGTGCCACCAGCGAGAAGACAGGGTGGTTTTCCGAGACCCAGTACTTC.

The chain has TRBV6-5 and TRBJ1-1, with 8 bases identical to TRBD1. The germline V gene has CDR1 MNHEY and CDR2 SVGAGI. The CDR3 loop spans 13 amino acids. Unmatched junction bases numbered 5, after V lost 7 bases and J lost 4 bases. CDR3 protein: CASTPDRVTEAFF. CDR3 nucleotide sequence: TGTGCCAGCACCCCGGACAGGGTCACTGAAGCTTTCTTT.

This clonotype occurred a few times. The chain has TRBV9 and TRBJ2-7; 8 bases are a match to TRBD2. V was clipped by 4 bases and J by 1 base; unmatched bases: 10. Germline V gene sequence: CDR1 SGDLS, CDR2 YYNGEE. The length of the CDR3 is 16 residues. CDR3 sequence (DNA): TGTGCCAGCAGCCAGGGTCGGGCGGGGGGTTCCTACGAGCAGTACTTC. Encoded protein: CASSQGRAGGSYEQYF.

This clonotype was recorded only once. The chain links TRBV7-2 to TRBJ1-5; perhaps TRBD1 as D (5 bases). The germline V gene encodes CDR1 SGHTA and CDR2 FQGNSA. V was clipped by 5 bases and J by 0 bases, with 14 bases between them. The CDR3 runs 16 residues. The CDR3, as DNA: TGTGCCAGCAGCGAGCGGACACTTTATAGCAATCAGCCCCAGCATTTT. It translates to CASSERTLYSNQPQHF.

This rearrangement joins TRBV20-1 to TRBJ2-5, with D perhaps matching TRBD1 (6 bases). The CDR3 spans 13 residues. From germline, CDR1 is DFQATT and CDR2 SNEGSKA (reference sequence). Trimming took 5 bases from V and 4 from J, leaving 14 bases between them. The CDR3 coding sequence is TGCAGTGCTGCACAGGGCTTCGGAGAGACCCAGTACTTC. Its protein product is CSAAQGFGETQYF.

This clonotype has a count of ten or more. The genes are TRBV7-9 and TRBJ2-5; D ambiguous. The CDR3 consists of 11 residues. V gave up 4 bases and J gave up 4 bases, with 4 bases separating them. From germline, CDR1 is SEHNR and CDR2 FQNEAQ (reference sequence). The CDR3 DNA is TGTGCCAGCAGCTCTCCAGAGACCCAGTACTTC. Residues: CASSSPETQYF.

This chain uses TRBV5-8 with TRBJ2-4, with D possibly TRBD1 on 7 matching bases. The J call may be incorrect, as the DNA end agrees better with TRBJ2-7. CDR1 is SGHTS and CDR2 is YDEGEE in the germline V gene. The CDR3 is 13 residues long. The CDR3 coding sequence is TGTGCCAGCAGCTTCAGGGGGGCGAACGAGCAGTACTTC. This encodes CASSFRGANEQYF.

This clonotype has more than one count but fewer than ten. The chain employs TRBV11-2 and TRBJ2-4, with D unresolved. The germline V gene has CDR1 SGHAT and CDR2 FQNNGV. CDR3 length: 14 residues. The V gene lost 3 bases and the J gene lost 13 bases, with 19 bases spanning the gap. CDR3 loop: CASSFPDPHPFQYF. The CDR3 DNA follows: TGTGCCAGCAGCTTCCCCGACCCGCACCCATTCCAGTACTTC.

This chain uses TRBV4-3 with TRBJ2-1; 8 positions agree with TRBD1. The CDR3 is 17 residues long. The ends lost 5 bases at V and 5 bases at J; junction bases unmatched: 14. CDR1 LGHNA and CDR2 YSLEER come from the germline V gene. The CDR3 nucleotides read TGCGCCAGCAGCGAAGGACAGGGCCCAGAGATTCACAATGAGCAGTTCTTC. Its translation: CASSEGQGPEIHNEQFF.

The CDR3 protein is CASSVDAGGAEHF. DNA for the CDR3: TGTGCCAGCAGCGTAGATGCGGGGGGCGCTGAGCATTTT. This sequence joins TRBV9 and TRBJ1-5; tentative D call: TRBD1 (6 bases). Germline loops: CDR1 SGDLS, CDR2 YYNGEE. The CDR3 totals 13 residues. Deletions cut 0 bases from V and 14 bases from J, with 15 bases between.

The chain carries TRBV28 and TRBJ1-2, with TRBD1 as a possible D gene (6 bases). The CDR3 has 15 amino acids. Germline assignment: CDR1 MDHEN and CDR2 SYDVKM. The germline V and J ends were trimmed by 4 bases and 3 bases, with 15 bases remaining between them. DNA for the CDR3: TGTGCCAGCAGTTGGGGGCCGGGAAGGGACTATGGCTACACCTTC. Protein sequence: CASSWGPGRDYGYTF.

V is TRBV20-1 and J is TRBJ2-7; D remains ambiguous. CDR1 is DFQATT, CDR2 SNEGSKA, per germline (reference sequence). CDR3 size: 15 residues. Trimming shortened V by 0 bases and J by 1 base, and 13 bases separated the two germline ends. The CDR3 is CSARDQNRISYEQYF. The CDR3 DNA reads as TGCAGTGCTAGAGATCAAAACAGAATATCCTACGAGCAGTACTTC.

The chain couples TRBV27 to TRBJ2-5, with 9 bases that match TRBD1. J gave up 4 bases and V 5 bases, and 5 bases lay outside the gene matches. The germline V gene has CDR1 MNHEY and CDR2 SMNVEV (reference sequence). CDR3 size: 14 residues. As DNA, the CDR3 is TGTGCCAGCAGTCGGGACAGGGTCTCAGAGACCCAGTACTTC. Residues: CASSRDRVSETQYF.

This clonotype has just a few counts. The chain has TRBV3-1 and TRBJ1-2; TRBD1 might be the D (5 bases). Trimming shortened V by 4 bases and J by 5 bases, and 11 bases separated the two germline ends. Germline V gives CDR1 LGHDT, CDR2 YNNKEL (reference sequence). The CDR3 length is 13 residues. This CDR3 reads CASSPTTEYGYTF. In DNA form, the CDR3 reads TGTGCCAGCAGCCCCACGACAGAGTATGGCTACACCTTC.

This clonotype was counted only a few times. CDR3 nucleotides: TGTGCCAGCAGTTCATCAGGACTTGATAAGTACTTC. Its translation is CASSSSGLDKYF. This chain uses TRBV12-3 or TRBV12-4 with TRBJ2-7, with a tentative D call TRBD2 (5 bases). The CDR3 is 12 amino acids. Deletions cut 4 bases from V and 11 bases from J, with 15 bases between.

In its sample, this clonotype was seen once. The junction differs from germline at one of its ends, possibly a read error. The chain uses TRBV12-3 or TRBV12-4 and TRBJ2-7, with TRBD1 identical over 11 bases. The CDR3 consists of 14 residues. CDR3 DNA sequence: TGTGCCAGCAGAGGACAGGGGGCGCCCTACGGGCAGTACTTC. Protein sequence: CASRGQGAPYGQYF.

The V gene is TRBV6-5, the J gene TRBJ2-7; D remains ambiguous. The ends were cut back, 0 bases at V and 2 bases at J, with 11 bases in the middle. The CDR3 consists of 15 residues. CDR1 is MNHEY, CDR2 SVGAGI, per germline. For the CDR3, the DNA is TGTGCCAGCAGTTACTCAGTGACGCAAACCTACGAGCAGTACTTC. Protein sequence: CASSYSVTQTYEQYF.

About this clonotype: This sequence may be a read error, since a much larger clone differs from it by one base. The rearrangement links TRBV4-3 to TRBJ2-5; D might be TRBD2 (7 bases). The tail of the sequence fits TRBJ2-7 better, so the J call may be wrong. The germline V gene has CDR1 LGHNA and CDR2 YSLEER. This CDR3 is 15 amino acids long. This chain's CDR3 is CASSQGGGSSCEQYF. The CDR3 DNA is TGCGCCAGCAGCCAAGGCGGGGGCAGCAGCTGCGAGCAGTACTTC.

In its sample, this clonotype was seen many times. The V call is TRBV7-9, the J call TRBJ2-6, with D maybe TRBD2 (5 bases). The V gene lost 2 bases and the J gene lost 7 bases, with 18 bases spanning the gap. The CDR3 is made up of 17 amino acids. Germline loops: CDR1 SEHNR, CDR2 FQNEAQ (reference sequence). The DNA for the CDR3 is TGTGCCAGCAGCTTATACAGCGGCAGAGCCGGAGCCAACGTCCTGACTTTC. Its protein product is CASSLYSGRAGANVLTF.

This clonotype was counted between two and nine times. The rearrangement links TRBV5-6 to TRBJ2-1; TRBD2 matches at 10 bases. Germline V gene data show CDR1 as SGHDT and CDR2 as YYEEEE. The V and J ends lost 0 bases and 2 bases, in that order; junction bases with no gene match: 5. CDR3 size: 17 residues. CDR3 coding DNA: TGTGCCAGCAGCTTGGCGGCTAGCGGGGGCACCTACAATGAGCAGTTCTTC. It specifies CASSLAASGGTYNEQFF.

V and J are TRBV12-3 or TRBV12-4 and TRBJ2-1, with TRBD2 matching 8 bases. This CDR3 has 16 amino acids. V was clipped by 5 bases and J by 2 bases; unmatched bases: 8. CDR3 residues: CASSPRARGAYNEQFF. In DNA form, the CDR3 reads TGTGCCAGCAGTCCCCGTGCGCGGGGGGCCTACAATGAGCAGTTCTTC.

This rearrangement joins TRBV20-1 to TRBJ2-7; TRBD2 matches at 7 bases. CDR1 is DFQATT, CDR2 SNEGSKA, per germline (reference sequence). The length of the CDR3 is 14 residues. J gave up 4 bases and V 0 bases, and 6 bases lay outside the gene matches. CDR3 in amino acids: CSARDGGGEYEQYF. CDR3 nucleotide sequence: TGCAGTGCTAGAGATGGGGGGGGAGAGTACGAGCAGTACTTC.

V and J are TRBV20-1 and TRBJ2-7; no definite D call. V gave up 6 bases and J gave up 0 bases, with 9 bases separating them. Germline CDR1 is DFQATT and CDR2 is SNEGSKA (reference sequence). This CDR3 is 12 amino acids long. The CDR3 spells CSARIDSYEQYF. CDR3 nucleotide sequence: TGCAGTGCCCGTATTGACTCCTACGAGCAGTACTTC.

This chain connects TRBV5-5 to TRBJ2-5, with TRBD2 identical over 7 bases. Germline V gives CDR1 SGHKS, CDR2 YYEKEE (reference sequence). The trim removed 4 bases at V and 5 bases at J, leaving 11 bases unmatched. This CDR3 is 15 amino acids long. The CDR3 sequence is CASSPTSLSTETQYF. The CDR3 DNA reads as TGTGCCAGCAGCCCGACTAGCCTCAGTACGGAGACCCAGTACTTC.

The V gene is TRBV13, the J gene TRBJ2-3; 9 bases are a match to TRBD1. Germline lookup yields CDR1 PRHDT and CDR2 FYEKMQ (reference sequence). The V and J ends lost 2 bases and 2 bases, in that order; junction bases with no gene match: 8. The CDR3 spans 17 residues. CDR3 DNA: TGTGCCAGCAGCTTAAGGGGGACAGGGACTAACACAGATACGCAGTATTTT. Amino acid sequence: CASSLRGTGTNTDTQYF.

CDR3 sequence (DNA): TGTGCCAGCAGCCCCCTGAAGGGTCGGGAGCAGTTCTTC. It codes for CASSPLKGREQFF. The chain recombines TRBV14 with TRBJ2-1; D is undetermined. The CDR3 consists of 13 residues. The V gene lost 4 bases and the J gene lost 10 bases, with 14 bases spanning the gap. Germline V gives CDR1 SGHDN, CDR2 FVKESK.

J is TRBJ2-1 and V is TRBV12-3 or TRBV12-4; D is possibly TRBD2 (5 bases). V was cut by 6 bases and J by 15 bases, with 12 bases left in between. This CDR3 comprises 10 residues. DNA of the CDR3: TGTGCCAGCAGCTTTAGCGTGCTGTTCTTC. It translates to CASSFSVLFF.

In DNA, the CDR3 is TGTGCCAGCTACCCCGGGGTAGCTAGCACAGATACGCAGTATTTT. This sequence encodes CASYPGVASTDTQYF. The rearrangement uses TRBV6-2 or TRBV6-3 and TRBJ2-3; D may be TRBD2 (5 bases). The V gene lost 8 bases and the J gene lost 0 bases, with 15 bases spanning the gap. Germline CDR1 and CDR2: MNHEY and SVGEGT. CDR3 length equals 15 residues.